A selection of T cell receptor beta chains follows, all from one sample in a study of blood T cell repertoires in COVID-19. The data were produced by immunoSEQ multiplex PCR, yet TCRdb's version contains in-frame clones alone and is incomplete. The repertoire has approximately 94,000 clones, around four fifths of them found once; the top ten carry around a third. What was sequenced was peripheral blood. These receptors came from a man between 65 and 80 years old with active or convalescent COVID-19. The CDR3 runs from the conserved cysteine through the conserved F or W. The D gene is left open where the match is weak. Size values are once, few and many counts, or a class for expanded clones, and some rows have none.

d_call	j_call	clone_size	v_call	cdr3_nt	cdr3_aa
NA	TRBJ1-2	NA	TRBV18	TGTGCCAGCTCAAATACCCCAGGCCACAGGGATGGGTATGGCTACACCTTC	CASSNTPGHRDGYGYTF
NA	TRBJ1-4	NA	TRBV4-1	TGCGCCAGCAGCCAAGAGGAGGGTGAAAAACTGTTTTTT	CASSQEEGEKLFF
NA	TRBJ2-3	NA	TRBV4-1	TGCGCCAGCAGCCGAGGGTGGAGCCCCCGCACAGATACGCAGTATTTT	CASSRGWSPRTDTQYF
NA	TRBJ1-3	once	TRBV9	TGTGCCAGCCGGGGGACCCTCTCTGGAAACACCATATATTTT	CASRGTLSGNTIYF
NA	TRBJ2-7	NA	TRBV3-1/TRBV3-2	TGTGCCAGCAGCCAAACGCCACAGGGGGGGAACGAGCAGTACTTC	CASSQTPQGGNEQYF
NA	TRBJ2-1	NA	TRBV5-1	TGCGCCAGCAGCTTCAGTGTCAATGAGCAGTTCTTC	CASSFSVNEQFF
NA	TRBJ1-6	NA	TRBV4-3	TGCGCCAGCAGCCAAGATCGGGGGAACTCCTATAATTCACCCCTCCACTTT	CASSQDRGNSYNSPLHF
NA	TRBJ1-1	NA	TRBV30	TGTGCCGGACGGACTTTTTATACTGAAGCTTTCTTT	CAGRTFYTEAFF
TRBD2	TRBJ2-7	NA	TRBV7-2	TGTGCCAGCAGCTTCGACAGCGGGGACTACGAGCAGTACTTC	CASSFDSGDYEQYF
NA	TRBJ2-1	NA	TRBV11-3	TGTGCCAGCAGCTTAGAGGGGACAACCAATGAGCAGTTCTTC	CASSLEGTTNEQFF
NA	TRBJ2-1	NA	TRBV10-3	TGTGCCATCAGTCCCGGGACTGCTCAGTTCTTC	CAISPGTAQFF
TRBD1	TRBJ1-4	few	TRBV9	TGTGCCAGCAGCCCCGGGACAGGGGGTGAAAAACTGTTTTTT	CASSPGTGGEKLFF
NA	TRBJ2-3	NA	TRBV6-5	TGTGCCAGCAGTTACGCGATAGCGGAGGATGCGGATACGCAGTATTTT	CASSYAIAEDADTQYF
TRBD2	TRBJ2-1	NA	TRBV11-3	TGTGCCAGCAGCTTAGAAGGGGCGGGAGGTACCTACAATGAGCAGTTCTTC	CASSLEGAGGTYNEQFF
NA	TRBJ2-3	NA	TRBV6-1	TGTGCCAGCAGTGAGGGGAGGGGGAGGTCTTATACGCAGTATTTT	CASSEGRGRSYTQYF
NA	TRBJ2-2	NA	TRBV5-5	TGTGCCAGCAGCTTGCCCGGGGGGCAAGAAACCGGGGAGCTGTTTTTT	CASSLPGGQETGELFF
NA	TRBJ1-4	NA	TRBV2	TGTGCCAGCAGTGCCCAGGGCGCGGCAACTAATGAAAAACTGTTTTTT	CASSAQGAATNEKLFF
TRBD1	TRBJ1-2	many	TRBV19	TGTGCCAGTAGTAATCCTGGACAGGGCTTTGGCTACACCTTC	CASSNPGQGFGYTF
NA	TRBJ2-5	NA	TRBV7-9	TGTGCCAGCAGCTTAGCCCAGGGATGGGAGACCCAGTACTTC	CASSLAQGWETQYF
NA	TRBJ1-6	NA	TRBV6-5	TGTGCCAGCAGTTCAGGGTTGTATAATTCACCCCTCCACTTT	CASSSGLYNSPLHF
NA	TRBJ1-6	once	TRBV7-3	TGTGCCAGCAGCCCCTCCGGGTTATATAATTCACCCCTCCACTTT	CASSPSGLYNSPLHF
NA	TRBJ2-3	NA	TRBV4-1	TGCGCCAGCAGCCCTCAAGAGGGGGGGGTTTCTGATACGCAGTATTTT	CASSPQEGGVSDTQYF
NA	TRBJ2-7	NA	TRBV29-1	TGCAGCGTTAAAGGGACATTTAACGAGCAGTACTTC	CSVKGTFNEQYF